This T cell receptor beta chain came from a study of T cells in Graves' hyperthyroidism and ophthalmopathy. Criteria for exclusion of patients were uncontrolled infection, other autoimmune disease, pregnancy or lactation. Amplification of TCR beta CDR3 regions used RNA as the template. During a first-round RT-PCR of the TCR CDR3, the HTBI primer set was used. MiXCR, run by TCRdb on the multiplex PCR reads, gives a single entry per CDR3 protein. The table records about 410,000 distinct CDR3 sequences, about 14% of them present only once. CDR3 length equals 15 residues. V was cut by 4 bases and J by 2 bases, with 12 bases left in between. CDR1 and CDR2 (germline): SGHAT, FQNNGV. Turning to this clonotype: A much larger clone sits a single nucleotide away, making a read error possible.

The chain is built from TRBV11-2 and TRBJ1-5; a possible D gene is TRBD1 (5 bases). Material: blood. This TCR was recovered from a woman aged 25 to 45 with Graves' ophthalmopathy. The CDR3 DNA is TGTGCCAGCAGCTCCGTACAGGTCGGCAATCAGCCCCAGCATTTT. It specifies CASSSVQVGNQPQHF.